The sequence of this T cell receptor (beta chain) was determined in a study of blood T cell repertoires in COVID-19. Study-level information: Collection of acute and convalescent COVID-19 samples took place in the United States, Italy and Spain.

Trimming stripped 4 bases from V and 3 bases from J, with 17 bases between. Germline CDR1 SGHTS, CDR2 YDEGEE. This CDR3 is 16 amino acids long. Per the study methods: It was from reference gene primer amplification that nucleated cell counts were estimated. Using immunoSEQ multiplex PCR, the repertoire was profiled, and TCRdb retains in-frame clones only, with some absent. The DNA was the basis for D and trimming; V, J and clone size are from that table. Of roughly 300,000 clones detected, about nine tenths appear once; the ten largest clones hold roughly a tenth. The chain couples TRBV5-8 to TRBJ1-5; TRBD1 is a possible D gene (6 bases). Input material: PBMCs or T cells enriched from blood (not recorded which). The receptor was isolated from a woman aged 18-29 years who had recovered from COVID-19. The chain's CDR3 is CASSPGAGVVNQPQHF. The CDR3 nucleotides read TGTGCCAGCAGCCCCGGAGCAGGGGTCGTCAATCAGCCCCAGCATTTT.